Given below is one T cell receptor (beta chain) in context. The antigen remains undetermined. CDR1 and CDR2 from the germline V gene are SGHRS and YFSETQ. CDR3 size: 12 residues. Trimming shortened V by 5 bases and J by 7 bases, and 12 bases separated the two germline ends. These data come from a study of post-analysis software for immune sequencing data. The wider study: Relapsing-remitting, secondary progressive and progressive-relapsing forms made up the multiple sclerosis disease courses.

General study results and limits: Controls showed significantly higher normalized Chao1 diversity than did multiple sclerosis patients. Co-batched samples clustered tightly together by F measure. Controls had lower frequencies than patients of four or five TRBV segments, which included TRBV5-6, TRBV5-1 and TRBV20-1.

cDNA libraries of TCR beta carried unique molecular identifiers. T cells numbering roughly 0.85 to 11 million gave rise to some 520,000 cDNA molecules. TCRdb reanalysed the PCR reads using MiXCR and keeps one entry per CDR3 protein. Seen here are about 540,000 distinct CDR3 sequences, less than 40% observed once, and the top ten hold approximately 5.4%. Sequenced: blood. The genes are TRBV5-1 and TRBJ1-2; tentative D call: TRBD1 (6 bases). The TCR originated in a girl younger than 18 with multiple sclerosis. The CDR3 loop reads CASSSGGPGYTF. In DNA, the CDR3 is TGCGCCAGCAGTTCTGGGGGGCCTGGCTACACCTTC.